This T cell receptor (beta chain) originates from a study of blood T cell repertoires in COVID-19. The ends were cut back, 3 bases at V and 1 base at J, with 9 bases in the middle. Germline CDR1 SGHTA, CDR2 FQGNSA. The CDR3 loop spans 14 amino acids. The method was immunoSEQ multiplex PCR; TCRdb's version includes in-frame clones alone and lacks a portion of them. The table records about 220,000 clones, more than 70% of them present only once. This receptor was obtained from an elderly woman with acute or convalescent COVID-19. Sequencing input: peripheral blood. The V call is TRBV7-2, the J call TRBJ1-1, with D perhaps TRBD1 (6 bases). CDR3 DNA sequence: TGTGCCAGCAGCTTTTGGGGGCGGAACACTGAAGCTTTCTTT. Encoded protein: CASSFWGRNTEAFF.